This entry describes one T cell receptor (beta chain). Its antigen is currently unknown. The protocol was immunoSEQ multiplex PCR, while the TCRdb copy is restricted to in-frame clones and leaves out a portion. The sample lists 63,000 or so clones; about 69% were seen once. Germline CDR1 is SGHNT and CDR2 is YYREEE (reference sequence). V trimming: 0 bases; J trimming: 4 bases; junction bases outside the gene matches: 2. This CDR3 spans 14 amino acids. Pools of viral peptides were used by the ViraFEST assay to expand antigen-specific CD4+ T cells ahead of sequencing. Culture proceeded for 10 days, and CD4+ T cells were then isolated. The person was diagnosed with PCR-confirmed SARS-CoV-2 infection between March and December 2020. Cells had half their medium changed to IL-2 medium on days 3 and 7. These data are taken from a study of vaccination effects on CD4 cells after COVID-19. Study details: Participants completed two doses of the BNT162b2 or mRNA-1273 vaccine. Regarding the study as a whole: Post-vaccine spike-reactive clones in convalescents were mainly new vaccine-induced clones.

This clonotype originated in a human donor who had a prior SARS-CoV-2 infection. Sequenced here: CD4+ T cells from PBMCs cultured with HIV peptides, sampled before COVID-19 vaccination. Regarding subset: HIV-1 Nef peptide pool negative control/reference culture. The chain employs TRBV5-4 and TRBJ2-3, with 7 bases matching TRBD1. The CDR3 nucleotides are TGTGCCAGCAGCTTGGACAGGGGCGCAGATACGCAGTATTTT. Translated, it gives CASSLDRGADTQYF.